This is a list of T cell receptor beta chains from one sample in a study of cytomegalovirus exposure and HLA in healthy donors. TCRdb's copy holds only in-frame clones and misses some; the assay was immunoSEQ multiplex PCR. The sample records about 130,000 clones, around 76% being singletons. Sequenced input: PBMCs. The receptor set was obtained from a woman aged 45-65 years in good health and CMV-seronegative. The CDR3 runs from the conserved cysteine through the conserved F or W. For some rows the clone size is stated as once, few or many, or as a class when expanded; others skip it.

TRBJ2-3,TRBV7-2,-,CASSDGTQSTDTQYF
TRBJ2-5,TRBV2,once,CASSEVAGTETQYF
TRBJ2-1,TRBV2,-,CASRADEQFF
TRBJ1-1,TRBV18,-,CASSEGQGADTEAFF
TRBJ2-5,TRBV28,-,CASSLSGTGGGTQYF
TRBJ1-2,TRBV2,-,CASTSDEGVRGYTF
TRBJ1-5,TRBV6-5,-,CASRPGGSQPQHF
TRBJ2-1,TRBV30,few,CAWSSAGGVTKQFF
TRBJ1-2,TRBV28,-,CASSFGTGGHTF
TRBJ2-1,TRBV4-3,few,CASSQDGYNEQFF
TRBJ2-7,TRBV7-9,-,CASSLGLAGDYRHEQYF
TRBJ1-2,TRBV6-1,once,CASSGQVLMGYTF
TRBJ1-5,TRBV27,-,CASSQQGLSNQPQHF
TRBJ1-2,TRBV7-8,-,CASSLAQGKGYTF
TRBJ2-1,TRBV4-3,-,CASSQLAGLNNEQFF
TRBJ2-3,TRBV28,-,CASSASGRVDTQYF
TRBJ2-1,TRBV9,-,CASSVLGGGGNEQFF
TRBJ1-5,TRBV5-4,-,CASSLAGQNQPQHF
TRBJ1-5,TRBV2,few,CASRLGQGNQPQHF
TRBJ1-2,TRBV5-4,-,CASSRDREYYGYTF
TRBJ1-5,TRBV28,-,CAVRDRGRQPQHF
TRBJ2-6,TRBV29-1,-,CSVVEGLAAGANVLTF
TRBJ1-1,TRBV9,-,CASSVGIPQNTEAFF
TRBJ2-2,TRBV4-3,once,CASSQVVGDPWSGELFF
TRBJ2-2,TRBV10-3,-,CAIKGEGNTGELFF